This T cell receptor (beta chain) stems from a study of shared clonotypes between healthy human individuals. On the study more broadly: A donor's plate count was three for CD4 naive and three for CD4 memory; CD8 naive had two and CD8 memory one.

As regards this clone: Its specificity is unknown. Other DNA sequences in this sample translate to the same CDR3.

V was pared by 6 bases and J by 4 bases, with 5 bases of the junction left unmatched. CDR1 is MDHEN and CDR2 is SYDVKM in the germline V gene. This CDR3 is 15 amino acids long. The repertoire was sequenced with immunoSEQ multiplex PCR; TCRdb's copy has only in-frame clones and lacks some. The table lists under 600,000 clones, approximately 97% of them singletons. Healthy HIV-negative adults without recent acute infections or vaccinations served as donors. Findings of the study overall: Represented genetic and exposure-history diversity was restricted by having few donors.

The gene calls are TRBV28 and TRBJ2-1; 11 bases line up with TRBD2. The TCR comes from a woman in her twenties or thirties in good health. The sequenced sample consisted of naive CD4+ T cells sorted from blood. Sample subset: CD45RA+ positively selected. The chain's CDR3 is CASSLGTSGYNEQFF. CDR3 sequence (DNA): TGTGCCAGCAGCCTCGGGACTAGCGGTTACAATGAGCAGTTCTTC. The full variable domain, in which reference TRBV28 and TRBJ2-1 provide the parts outside the CDR3, is DVKVTQSSRYLVKRTGEKVFLECVQDMDHENMFWYRQDPGLGLRLIYFSYDVKMKEKGDIPEGYSVSREKKERFSLILESASTNQTSMYLCASSLGTSGYNEQFFGPGTRLTVL.